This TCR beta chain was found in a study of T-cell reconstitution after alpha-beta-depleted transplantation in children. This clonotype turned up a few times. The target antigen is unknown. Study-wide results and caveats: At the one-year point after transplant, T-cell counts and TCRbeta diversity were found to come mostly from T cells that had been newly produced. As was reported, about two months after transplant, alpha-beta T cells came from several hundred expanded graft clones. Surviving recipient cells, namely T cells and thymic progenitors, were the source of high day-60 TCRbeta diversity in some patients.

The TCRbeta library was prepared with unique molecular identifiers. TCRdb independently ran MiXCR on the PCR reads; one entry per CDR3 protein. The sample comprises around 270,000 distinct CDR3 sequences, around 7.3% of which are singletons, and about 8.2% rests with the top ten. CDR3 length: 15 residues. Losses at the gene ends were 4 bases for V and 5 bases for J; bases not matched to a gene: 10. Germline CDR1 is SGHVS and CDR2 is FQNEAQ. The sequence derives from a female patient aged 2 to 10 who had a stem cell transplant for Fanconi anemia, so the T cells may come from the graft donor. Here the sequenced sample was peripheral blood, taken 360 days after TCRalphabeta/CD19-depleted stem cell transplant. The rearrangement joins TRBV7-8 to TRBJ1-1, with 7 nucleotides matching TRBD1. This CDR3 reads CASSSYRRGVTEAFF. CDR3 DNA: TGTGCCAGCAGCTCCTACCGCAGGGGGGTTACTGAAGCTTTCTTT.